This note documents a single TCR beta chain sequence. The antigen remains undetermined. These data originate in a study of cytomegalovirus exposure and HLA in healthy donors. Looked up from germline, CDR1 is KGHSH and CDR2 is LQKENI. CDR3 size: 15 residues. Trimming took 3 bases from V and 3 from J; bases not matched to a gene: 2. General study points: Sequencing likely produced, as an artifact, a cluster of highly shared sequence variants. Per published accounts, TCR beta sequences correctly predicted the HLA-A and HLA-B alleles of most subjects. The study designated 160 or so TCR beta chains cytomegalovirus-associated. Presence/absence analyses took donor sequencing depth as roughly uniform.

This PCR relied on a set of 60 Vbeta primers and 13 Jbeta primers. The table came from immunoSEQ multiplex PCR; TCRdb's copy has only in-frame clones and leaves some out. Of 120,000 to 150,000 clones listed, 82% are singletons. This chain connects TRBV18 to TRBJ2-2; TRBD1 matches 9 bases. The sequencing sample was made of PBMCs. This TCR was recovered from a male donor in good health and CMV-seronegative. The CDR3 loop reads CASSPRQGDTGELFF. CDR3 coding DNA: TGTGCCAGCTCACCGAGACAGGGGGACACCGGGGAGCTGTTTTTT.